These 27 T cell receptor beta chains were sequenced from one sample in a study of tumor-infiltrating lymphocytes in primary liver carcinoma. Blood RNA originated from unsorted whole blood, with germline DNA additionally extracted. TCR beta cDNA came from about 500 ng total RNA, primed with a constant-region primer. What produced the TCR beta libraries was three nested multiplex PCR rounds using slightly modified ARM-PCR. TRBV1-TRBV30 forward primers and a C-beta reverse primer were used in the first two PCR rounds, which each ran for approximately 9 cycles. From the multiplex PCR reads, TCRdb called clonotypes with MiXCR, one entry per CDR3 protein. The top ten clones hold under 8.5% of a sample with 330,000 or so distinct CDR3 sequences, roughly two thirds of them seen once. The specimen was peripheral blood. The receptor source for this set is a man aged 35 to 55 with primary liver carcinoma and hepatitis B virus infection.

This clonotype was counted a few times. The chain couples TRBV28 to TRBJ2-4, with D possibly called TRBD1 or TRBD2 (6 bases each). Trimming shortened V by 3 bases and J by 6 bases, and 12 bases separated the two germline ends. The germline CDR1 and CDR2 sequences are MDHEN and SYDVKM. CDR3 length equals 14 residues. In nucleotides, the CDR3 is TGTGCCAGCAGTTTCTCGGGGGCTAGAAACATTCAGTACTTC. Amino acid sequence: CASSFSGARNIQYF.

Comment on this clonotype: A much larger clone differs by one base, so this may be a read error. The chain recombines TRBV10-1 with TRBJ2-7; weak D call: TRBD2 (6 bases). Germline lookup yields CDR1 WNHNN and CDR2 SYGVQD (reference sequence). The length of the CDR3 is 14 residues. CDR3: CASSELGLEYEQCF. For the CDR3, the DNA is TGCGCCAGCAGTGAATTGGGACTGGAATACGAGCAGTGCTTC.

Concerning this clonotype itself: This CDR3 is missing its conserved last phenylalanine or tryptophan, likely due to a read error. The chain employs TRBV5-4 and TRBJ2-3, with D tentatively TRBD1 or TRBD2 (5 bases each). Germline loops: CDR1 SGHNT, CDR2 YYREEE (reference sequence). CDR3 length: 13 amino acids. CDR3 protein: CASSLRGPDTQYS. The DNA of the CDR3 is TGTGCCAGCAGCTTACGGGGACCAGATACCCAGTATTCT.

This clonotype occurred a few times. CDR3 sequence (DNA): TGTGCCAGCAGTTCCCGGGGCGGGCTACAAAATGAAAAACTGTTTTTT. Translation gives CASSSRGGLQNEKLFF. The chain has TRBV28 and TRBJ1-4, with D tentatively TRBD1 (5 bases). Trimming cost V 4 bases and J 5 bases, with 17 bases left between them. The CDR3 contains 16 residues. The germline V gene has CDR1 MDHEN and CDR2 SYDVKM.

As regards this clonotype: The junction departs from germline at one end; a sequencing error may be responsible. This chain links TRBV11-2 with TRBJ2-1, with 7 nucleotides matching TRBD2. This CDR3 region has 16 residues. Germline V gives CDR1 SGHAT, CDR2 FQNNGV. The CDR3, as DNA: TGTGCCTGCAGCTCTCTAGCGGTATCATCCTACAATGAGCAGTTCTTC. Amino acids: CACSSLAVSSYNEQFF.

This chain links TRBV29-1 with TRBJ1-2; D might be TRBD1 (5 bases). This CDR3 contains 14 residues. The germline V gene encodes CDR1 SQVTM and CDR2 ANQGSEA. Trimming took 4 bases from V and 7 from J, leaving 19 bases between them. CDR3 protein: CSVATEGQGAGYTF. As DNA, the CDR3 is TGCAGCGTTGCGACCGAAGGCCAGGGAGCTGGCTACACCTTC. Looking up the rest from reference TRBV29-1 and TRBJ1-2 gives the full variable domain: SAVISQKPSRDICQRGTSLTIQCQVDSQVTMMFWYRQQPGQSLTLIATANQGSEATYESGFVIDKFPISRPNLTFSTLTVSNMSPEDSSIYLCSVATEGQGAGYTFGSGTRLTVV.

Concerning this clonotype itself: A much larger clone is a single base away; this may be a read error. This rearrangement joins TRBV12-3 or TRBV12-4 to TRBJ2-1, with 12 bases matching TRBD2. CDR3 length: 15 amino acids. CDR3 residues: CVSSAGLAGAYEQFF. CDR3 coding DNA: TGTGTCAGCAGTGCGGGACTAGCGGGTGCATATGAGCAGTTCTTC.

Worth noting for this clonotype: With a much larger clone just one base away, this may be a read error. The CDR3 here is CASSESNGSQETQYF. Written as DNA, the CDR3 is TGTGCCAGCAGTGAGTCTAACGGGAGTCAAGAGACCCAGTACTTC. The genes are TRBV6-1 and TRBJ2-5; D perhaps matches TRBD2 (6 bases). Germline CDR1 MNHNS, CDR2 SASEGT. The CDR3 contains 15 residues. With 3 bases removed from V and 2 bases from J, the gap between germline ends came to 13 bases.

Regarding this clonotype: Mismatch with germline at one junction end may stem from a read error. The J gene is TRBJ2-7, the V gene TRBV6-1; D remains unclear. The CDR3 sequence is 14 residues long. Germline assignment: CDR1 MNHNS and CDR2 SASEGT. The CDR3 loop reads CASSEGLGSYEQYF. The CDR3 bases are TGTGCCAGCAGTGAAGGGTTAGGTTCCTACGAGCAATACTTC.

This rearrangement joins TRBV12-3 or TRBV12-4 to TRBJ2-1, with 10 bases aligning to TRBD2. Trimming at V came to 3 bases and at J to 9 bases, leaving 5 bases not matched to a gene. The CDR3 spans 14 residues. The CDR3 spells CASSLKSSGGEQFF. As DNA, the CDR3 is TGTGCCAGCAGTTTGAAGTCTAGCGGGGGTGAGCAGTTCTTC.

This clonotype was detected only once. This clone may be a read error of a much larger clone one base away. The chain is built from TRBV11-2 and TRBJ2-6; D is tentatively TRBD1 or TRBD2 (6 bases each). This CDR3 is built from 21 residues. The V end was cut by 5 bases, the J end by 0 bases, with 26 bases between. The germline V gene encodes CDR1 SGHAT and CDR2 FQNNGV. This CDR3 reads CASSMGGDRCISLSGANVLTF. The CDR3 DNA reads TGTGCCAGCAGCATGGGGGGAGACAGGTGCATTTCCCTCTCTGGGGCCAACGTCCTGACTTTC.

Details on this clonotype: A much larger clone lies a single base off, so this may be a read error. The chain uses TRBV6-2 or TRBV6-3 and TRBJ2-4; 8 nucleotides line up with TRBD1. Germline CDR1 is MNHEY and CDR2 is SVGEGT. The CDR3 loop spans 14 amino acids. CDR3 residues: CTSRTGSDKNIQYF. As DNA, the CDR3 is TGTACCAGCCGGACAGGGTCGGACAAAAACATTCAGTACTTC.

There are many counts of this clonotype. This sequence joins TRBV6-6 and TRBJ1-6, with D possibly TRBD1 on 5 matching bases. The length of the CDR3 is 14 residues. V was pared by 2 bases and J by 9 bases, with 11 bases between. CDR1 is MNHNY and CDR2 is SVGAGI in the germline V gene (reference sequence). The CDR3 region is CASSYGGGSSPLHF. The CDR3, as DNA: TGTGCCAGCAGTTACGGGGGGGGGAGTTCACCCCTCCACTTT.

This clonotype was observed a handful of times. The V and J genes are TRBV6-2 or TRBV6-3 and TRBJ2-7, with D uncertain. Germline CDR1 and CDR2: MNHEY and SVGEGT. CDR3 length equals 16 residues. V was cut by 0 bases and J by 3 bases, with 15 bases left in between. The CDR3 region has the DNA TGTGCCAGCAGTTACTCGAGAAGGGCCGAAAGCTACGAGCAGTACTTC. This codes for CASSYSRRAESYEQYF.

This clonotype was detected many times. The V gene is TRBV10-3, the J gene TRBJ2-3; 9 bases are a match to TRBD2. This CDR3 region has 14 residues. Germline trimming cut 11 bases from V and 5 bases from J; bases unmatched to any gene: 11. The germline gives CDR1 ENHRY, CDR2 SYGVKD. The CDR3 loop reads CAARGLAGIDTQYF. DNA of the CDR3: TGTGCCGCGCGAGGGCTAGCGGGAATAGATACGCAGTATTTT.

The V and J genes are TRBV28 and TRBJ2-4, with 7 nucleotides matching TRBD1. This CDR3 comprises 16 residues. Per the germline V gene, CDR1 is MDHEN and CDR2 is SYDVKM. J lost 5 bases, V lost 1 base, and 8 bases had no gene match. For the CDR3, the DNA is TGTGCCAGCAGTTTATATACACCAGGGACAGAAAACATTCAGTACTTC. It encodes CASSLYTPGTENIQYF.

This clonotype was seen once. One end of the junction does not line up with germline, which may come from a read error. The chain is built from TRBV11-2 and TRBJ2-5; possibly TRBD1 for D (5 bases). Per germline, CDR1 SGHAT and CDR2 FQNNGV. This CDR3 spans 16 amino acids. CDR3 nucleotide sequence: TGTGCCGGCAGCTTAGGGGTGACAGTGGAATGGGAGACCCAGTACTTC. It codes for CAGSLGVTVEWETQYF.

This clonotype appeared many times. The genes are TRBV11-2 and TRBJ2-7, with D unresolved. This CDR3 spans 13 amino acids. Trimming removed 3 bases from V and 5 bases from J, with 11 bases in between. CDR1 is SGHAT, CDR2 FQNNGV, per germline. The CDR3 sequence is CASSFVNTHEQYF. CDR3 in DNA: TGTGCCAGCAGCTTCGTGAACACCCACGAGCAGTACTTC.

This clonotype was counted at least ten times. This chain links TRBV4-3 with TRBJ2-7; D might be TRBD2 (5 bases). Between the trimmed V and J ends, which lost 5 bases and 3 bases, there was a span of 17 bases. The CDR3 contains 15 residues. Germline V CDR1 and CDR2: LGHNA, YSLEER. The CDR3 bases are TGCGCCAGCAGCTCAACTCGGACTGGGTACTACGAGCAGTACTTC. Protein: CASSSTRTGYYEQYF.

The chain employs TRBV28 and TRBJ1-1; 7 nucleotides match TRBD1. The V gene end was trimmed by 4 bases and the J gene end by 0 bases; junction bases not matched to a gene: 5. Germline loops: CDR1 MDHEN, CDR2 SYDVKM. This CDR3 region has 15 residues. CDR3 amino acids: CASSCLDRLNTEAFF. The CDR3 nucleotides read TGTGCCAGCAGTTGTTTGGACAGGTTGAACACTGAAGCTTTCTTT.

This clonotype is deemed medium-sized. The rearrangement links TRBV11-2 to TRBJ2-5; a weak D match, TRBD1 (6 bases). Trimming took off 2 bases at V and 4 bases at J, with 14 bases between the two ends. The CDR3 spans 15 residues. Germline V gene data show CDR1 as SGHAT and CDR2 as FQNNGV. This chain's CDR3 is CASSLQQGGGETQYF. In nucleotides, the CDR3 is TGTGCCAGCAGCTTACAACAGGGTGGTGGAGAGACCCAGTACTTC.

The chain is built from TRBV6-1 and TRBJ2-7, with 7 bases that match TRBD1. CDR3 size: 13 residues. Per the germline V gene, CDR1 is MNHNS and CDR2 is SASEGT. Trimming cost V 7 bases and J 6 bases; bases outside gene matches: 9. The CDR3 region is CASTQQGSGEQYF. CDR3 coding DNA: TGTGCCAGCACTCAACAGGGGTCAGGCGAGCAGTACTTC.

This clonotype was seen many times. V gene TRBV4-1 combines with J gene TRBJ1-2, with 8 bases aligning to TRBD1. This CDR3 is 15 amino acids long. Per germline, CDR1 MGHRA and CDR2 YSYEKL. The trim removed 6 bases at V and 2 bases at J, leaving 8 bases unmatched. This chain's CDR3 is CASRLGTGPNYGYTF. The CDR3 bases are TGCGCCAGCAGACTTGGGACAGGCCCGAACTATGGCTACACCTTC.

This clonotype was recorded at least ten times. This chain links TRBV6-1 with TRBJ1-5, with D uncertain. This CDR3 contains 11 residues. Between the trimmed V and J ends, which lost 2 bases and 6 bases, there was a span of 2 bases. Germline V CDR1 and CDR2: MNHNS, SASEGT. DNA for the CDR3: TGTGCCAGCAGTGAACTTCAGCCCCAGCATTTT. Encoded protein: CASSELQPQHF.

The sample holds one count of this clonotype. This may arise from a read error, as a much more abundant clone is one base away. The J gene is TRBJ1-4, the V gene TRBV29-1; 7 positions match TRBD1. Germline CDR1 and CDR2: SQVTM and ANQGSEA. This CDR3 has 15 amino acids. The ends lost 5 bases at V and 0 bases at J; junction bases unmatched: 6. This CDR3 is CSVLDRDTTNEKLFF. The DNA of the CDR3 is TGCAGCGTTCTTGACAGGGACACAACTAATGAAAAACTGTTTTTT.

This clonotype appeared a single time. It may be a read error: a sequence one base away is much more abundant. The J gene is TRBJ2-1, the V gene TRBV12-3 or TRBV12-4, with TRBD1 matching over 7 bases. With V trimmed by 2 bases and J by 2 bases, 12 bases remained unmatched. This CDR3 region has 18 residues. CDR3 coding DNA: TGTGCCAGCAGTTTACCCTCCACACAGGGGCTCGCCTACAATGAGCAGTTCTTC. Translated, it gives CASSLPSTQGLAYNEQFF.

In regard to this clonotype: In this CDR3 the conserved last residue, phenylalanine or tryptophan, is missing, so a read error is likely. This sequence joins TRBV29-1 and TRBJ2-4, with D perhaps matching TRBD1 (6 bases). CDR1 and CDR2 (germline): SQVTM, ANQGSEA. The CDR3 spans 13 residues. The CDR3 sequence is CSLEDQGIDIQYL. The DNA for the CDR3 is TGCAGCCTTGAAGATCAGGGGATTGACATTCAGTACTTG.